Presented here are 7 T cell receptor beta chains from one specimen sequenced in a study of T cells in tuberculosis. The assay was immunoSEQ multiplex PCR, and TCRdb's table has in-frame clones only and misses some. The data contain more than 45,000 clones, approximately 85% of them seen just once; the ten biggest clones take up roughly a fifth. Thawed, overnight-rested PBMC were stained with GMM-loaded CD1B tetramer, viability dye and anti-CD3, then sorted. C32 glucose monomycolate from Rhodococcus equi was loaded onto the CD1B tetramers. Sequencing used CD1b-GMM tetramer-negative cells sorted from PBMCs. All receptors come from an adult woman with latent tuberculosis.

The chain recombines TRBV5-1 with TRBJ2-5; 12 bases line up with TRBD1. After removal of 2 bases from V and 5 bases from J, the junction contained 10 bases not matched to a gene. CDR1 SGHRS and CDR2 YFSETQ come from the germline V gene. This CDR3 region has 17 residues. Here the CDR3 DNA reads TGCGCCAGCAGCTTCCCTTTGGGACAGGGGGCTCTGGAGACCCAGTACTTC. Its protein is CASSFPLGQGALETQYF. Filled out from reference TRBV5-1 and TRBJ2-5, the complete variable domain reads KAGVTQTPRYLIKTRGQQVTLSCSPISGHRSVSWYQQTPGQGLQFLFEYFSETQRNKGNFPGRFSGRQFSNSRSEMNVSTLELGDSALYLCASSFPLGQGALETQYFGPGTRLLVL.

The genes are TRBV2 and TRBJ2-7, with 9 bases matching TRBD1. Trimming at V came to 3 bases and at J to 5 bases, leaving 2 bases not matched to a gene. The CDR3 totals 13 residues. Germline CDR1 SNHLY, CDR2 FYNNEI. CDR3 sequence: CASSEGQGNEQYF. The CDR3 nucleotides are TGTGCCAGCAGTGAGGGACAGGGAAACGAGCAGTACTTC. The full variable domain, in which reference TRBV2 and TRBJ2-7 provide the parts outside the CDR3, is EPEVTQTPSHQVTQMGQEVILRCVPISNHLYFYWYRQILGQKVEFLVSFYNNEISEKSEIFDDQFSVERPDGSNFTLKIRSTKLEDSAMYFCASSEGQGNEQYFGPGTRLTVT.

In DNA, the CDR3 is TGTGCCAGCAGCTTTTCGGAAGGAGGTGCGGCTTTCTTT. Translation: CASSFSEGGAAFF. The chain links TRBV7-9 to TRBJ1-1; D call uncertain. The CDR3 has 13 amino acids. With 3 bases removed from V and 11 bases from J, the gap between germline ends came to 16 bases. The V gene's germline CDR1 is SEHNR and CDR2 FQNEAQ (reference sequence).

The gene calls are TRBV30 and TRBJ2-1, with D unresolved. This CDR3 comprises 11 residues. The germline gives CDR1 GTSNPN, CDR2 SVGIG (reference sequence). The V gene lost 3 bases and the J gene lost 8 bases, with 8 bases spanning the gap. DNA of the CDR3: TGTGCCTGGAGCTCTCGGGATGAGCAGTTCTTC. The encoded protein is CAWSSRDEQFF.

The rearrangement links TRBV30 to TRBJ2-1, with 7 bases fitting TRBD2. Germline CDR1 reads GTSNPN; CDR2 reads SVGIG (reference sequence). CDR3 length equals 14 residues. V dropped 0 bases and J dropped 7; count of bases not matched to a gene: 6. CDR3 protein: CAWSVRGGGNEQFF. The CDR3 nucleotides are TGTGCCTGGAGTGTACGTGGGGGAGGGAATGAGCAGTTCTTC. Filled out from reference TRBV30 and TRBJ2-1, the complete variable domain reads SQTIHQWPATLVQPVGSPLSLECTVEGTSNPNLYWYRQAAGRGLQLLFYSVGIGQISSEVPQNLSASRPQDRQFILSSKKLLLSDSGFYLCAWSVRGGGNEQFFGPGTRLTVL.

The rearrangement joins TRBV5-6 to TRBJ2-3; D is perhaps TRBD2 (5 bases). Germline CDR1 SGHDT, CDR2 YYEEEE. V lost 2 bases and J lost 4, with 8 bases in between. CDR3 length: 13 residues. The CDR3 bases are TGTGCCAGCAGCTTTCGGACTGCAGATACGCAGTATTTT. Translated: CASSFRTADTQYF.

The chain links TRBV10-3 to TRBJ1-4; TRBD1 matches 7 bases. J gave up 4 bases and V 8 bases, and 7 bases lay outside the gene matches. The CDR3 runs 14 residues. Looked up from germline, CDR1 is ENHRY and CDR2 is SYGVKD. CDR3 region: CAISPTGNNEKLFF. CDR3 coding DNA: TGTGCCATCTCCCCGACAGGGAATAATGAAAAACTGTTTTTT.